Here is one TCR beta chain with its context. Per the authors' pipeline: Estimation of nucleated cell counts relied on the amplification of reference gene primers. This table comes from immunoSEQ multiplex PCR, and its TCRdb copy is limited to in-frame clones, with some not included. That table is the source of V, J and clone size, and D and trimming were worked out from the DNA. The sample has 300,000 to 400,000 clones; around 87% are singletons. This specimen belongs to a study of blood T cell repertoires in COVID-19. Study overall: Samples of COVID-19 (acute and convalescent) were obtained from the United States, Italy and Spain.

The study recruited people aged roughly 18 to 100 years across around 24 US areas. Which cohort a participant joined came from the clinical history participants gave. In germline, CDR1 is ENHRY, CDR2 SYGVKD. V dropped 7 bases and J dropped 5 bases, with 12 bases sitting between them. The CDR3 contains 13 residues. The TCR sequence derives from a woman under 40 with acute COVID-19. The V and J genes are TRBV10-3 and TRBJ1-5; D is unresolved. Material: PBMCs or T cells enriched from blood (not recorded which). The CDR3 DNA sequence: TGTGCCATCATCAGTGGCGGGCATCAGCCCCAGCATTTT. It codes for CAIISGGHQPQHF.